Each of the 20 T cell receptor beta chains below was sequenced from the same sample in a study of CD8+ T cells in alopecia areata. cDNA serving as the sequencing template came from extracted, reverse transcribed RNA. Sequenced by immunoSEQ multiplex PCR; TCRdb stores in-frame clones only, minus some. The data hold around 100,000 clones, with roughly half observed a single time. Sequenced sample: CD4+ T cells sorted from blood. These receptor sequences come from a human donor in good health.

This CDR3 reads CASSFIRSGEAFF. CDR3 nucleotide sequence: TGCGCCAGCAGCTTTATACGTTCAGGGGAGGCTTTCTTT. The V gene is TRBV5-1, the J gene TRBJ1-1; D is perhaps TRBD1 (6 bases). V was clipped by 2 bases and J by 11 bases, with 16 bases between them. Germline-derived CDR1 and CDR2 are SGHRS and YFSETQ. This CDR3 spans 13 amino acids.

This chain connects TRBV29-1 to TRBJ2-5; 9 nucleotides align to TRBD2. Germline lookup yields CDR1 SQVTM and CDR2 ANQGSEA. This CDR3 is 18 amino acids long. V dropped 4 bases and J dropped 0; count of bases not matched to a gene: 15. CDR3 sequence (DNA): TGCAGCGTTGTGCGGGGGGGCCGGAGTCGGCTGTACCAAGAGACCCAGTACTTC. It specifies CSVVRGGRSRLYQETQYF.

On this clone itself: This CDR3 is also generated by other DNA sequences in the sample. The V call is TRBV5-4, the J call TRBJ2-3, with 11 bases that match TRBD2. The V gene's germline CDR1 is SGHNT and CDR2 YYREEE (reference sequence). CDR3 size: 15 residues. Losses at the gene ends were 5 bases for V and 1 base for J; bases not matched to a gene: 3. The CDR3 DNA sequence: TGTGCCAGCAGTCTAGCGGGGGGACGCACAGATACGCAGTATTTT. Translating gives CASSLAGGRTDTQYF.

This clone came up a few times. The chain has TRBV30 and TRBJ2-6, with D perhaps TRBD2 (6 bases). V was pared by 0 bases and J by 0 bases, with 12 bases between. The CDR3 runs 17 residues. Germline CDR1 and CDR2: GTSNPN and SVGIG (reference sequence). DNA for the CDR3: TGTGCCTGGAGTGTTACGGGGGTTAGCTCTGGGGCCAACGTCCTGACTTTC. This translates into CAWSVTGVSSGANVLTF. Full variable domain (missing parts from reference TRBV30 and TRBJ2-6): SQTIHQWPATLVQPVGSPLSLECTVEGTSNPNLYWYRQAAGRGLQLLFYSVGIGQISSEVPQNLSASRPQDRQFILSSKKLLLSDSGFYLCAWSVTGVSSGANVLTFGAGSRLTVL.

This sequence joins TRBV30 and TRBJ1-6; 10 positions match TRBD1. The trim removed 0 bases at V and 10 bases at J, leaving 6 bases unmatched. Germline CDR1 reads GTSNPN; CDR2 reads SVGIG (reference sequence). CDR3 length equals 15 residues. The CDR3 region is CAWSVEGQGRSPLHF. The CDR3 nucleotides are TGTGCCTGGAGTGTGGAGGGACAGGGGCGGTCACCCCTCCACTTT.

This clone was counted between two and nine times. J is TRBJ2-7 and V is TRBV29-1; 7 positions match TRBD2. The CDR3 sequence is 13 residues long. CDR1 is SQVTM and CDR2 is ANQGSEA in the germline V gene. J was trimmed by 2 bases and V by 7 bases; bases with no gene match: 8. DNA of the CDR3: TGCAGCGGCGTCGGGGGGAGCACCTACGAGCAGTACTTC. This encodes CSGVGGSTYEQYF.

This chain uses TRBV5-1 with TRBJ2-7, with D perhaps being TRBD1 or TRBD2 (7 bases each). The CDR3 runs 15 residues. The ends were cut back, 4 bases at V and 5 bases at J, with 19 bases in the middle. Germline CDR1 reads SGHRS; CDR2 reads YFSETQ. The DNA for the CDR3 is TGCGCCAGCAGCCCGGGAGGCAGGGGGACGAACGAGCAGTACTTC. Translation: CASSPGGRGTNEQYF.

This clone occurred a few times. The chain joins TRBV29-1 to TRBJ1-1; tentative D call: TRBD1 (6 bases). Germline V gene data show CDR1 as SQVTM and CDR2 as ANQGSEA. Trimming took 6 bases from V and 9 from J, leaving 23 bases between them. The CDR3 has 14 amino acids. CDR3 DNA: TGCAGCGTCCGGGACACCCTGGGTCAGACGCAAGCTTTCTTT. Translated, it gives CSVRDTLGQTQAFF.

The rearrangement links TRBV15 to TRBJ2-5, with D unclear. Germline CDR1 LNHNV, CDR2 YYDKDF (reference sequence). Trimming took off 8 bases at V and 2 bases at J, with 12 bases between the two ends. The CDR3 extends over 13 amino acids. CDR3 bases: TGTGCCACCGCCGCCGCCCAACAAGAGACCCAGTACTTC. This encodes CATAAAQQETQYF.

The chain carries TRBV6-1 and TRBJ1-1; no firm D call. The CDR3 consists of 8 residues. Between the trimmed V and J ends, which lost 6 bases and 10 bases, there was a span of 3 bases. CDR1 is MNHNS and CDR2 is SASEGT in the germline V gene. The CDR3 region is CASRRAFF. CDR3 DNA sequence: TGTGCCAGCAGAAGAGCTTTCTTT.

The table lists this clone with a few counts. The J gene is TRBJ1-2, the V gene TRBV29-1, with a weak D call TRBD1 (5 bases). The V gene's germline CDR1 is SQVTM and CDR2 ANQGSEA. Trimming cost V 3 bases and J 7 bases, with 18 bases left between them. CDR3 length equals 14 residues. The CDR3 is CSVDSYAGQGGYTF. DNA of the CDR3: TGCAGCGTTGATTCATACGCCGGTCAGGGTGGCTACACCTTC.

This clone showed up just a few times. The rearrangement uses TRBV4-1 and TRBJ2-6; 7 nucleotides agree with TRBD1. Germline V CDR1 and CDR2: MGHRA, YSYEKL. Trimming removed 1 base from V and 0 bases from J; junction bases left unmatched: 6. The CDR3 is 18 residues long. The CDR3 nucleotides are TGCGCCAGCAGCCAAGGACAGGGTTACGTCTCTGGGGCCAACGTCCTGACTTTC. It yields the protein CASSQGQGYVSGANVLTF.

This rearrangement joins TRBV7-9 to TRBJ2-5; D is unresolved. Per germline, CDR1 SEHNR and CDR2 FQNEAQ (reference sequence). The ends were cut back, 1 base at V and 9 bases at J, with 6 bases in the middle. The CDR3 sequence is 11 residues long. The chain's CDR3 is CASSLEVAQYF. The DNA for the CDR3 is TGTGCCAGCAGCTTAGAGGTGGCCCAGTACTTC.

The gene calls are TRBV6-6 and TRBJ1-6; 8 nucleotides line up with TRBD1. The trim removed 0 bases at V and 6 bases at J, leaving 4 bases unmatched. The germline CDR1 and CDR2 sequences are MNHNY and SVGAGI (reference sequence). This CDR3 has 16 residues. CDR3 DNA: TGTGCCAGCAGTTACTCAGGACAGGGTAGTAATTCACCCCTCCACTTT. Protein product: CASSYSGQGSNSPLHF.

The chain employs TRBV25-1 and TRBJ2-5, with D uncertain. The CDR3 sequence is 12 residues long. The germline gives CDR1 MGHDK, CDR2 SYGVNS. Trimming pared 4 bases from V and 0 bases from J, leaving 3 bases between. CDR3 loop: CASSGNQETQYF. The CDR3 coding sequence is TGTGCCAGCAGTGGAAACCAAGAGACCCAGTACTTC.

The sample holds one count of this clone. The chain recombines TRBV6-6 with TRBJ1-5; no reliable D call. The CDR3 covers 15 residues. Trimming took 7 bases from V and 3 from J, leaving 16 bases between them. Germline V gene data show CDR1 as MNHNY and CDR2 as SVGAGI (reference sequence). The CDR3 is CASKRTVGDNQPQHF. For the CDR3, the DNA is TGTGCCAGCAAACGGACGGTAGGAGACAATCAGCCCCAGCATTTT.

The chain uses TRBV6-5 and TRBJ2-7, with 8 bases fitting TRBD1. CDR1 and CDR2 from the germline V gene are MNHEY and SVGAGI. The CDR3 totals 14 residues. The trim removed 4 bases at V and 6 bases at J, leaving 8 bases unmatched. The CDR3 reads CASSSPRGLGEQYF. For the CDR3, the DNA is TGTGCCAGCAGTTCCCCCAGGGGGCTTGGCGAGCAGTACTTC.

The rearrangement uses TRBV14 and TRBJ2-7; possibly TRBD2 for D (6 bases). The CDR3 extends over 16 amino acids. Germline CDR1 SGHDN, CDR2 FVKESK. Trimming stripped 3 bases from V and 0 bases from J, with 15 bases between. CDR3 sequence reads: CASSHREDGHSYEQYF. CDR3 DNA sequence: TGTGCCAGCAGCCACAGGGAGGACGGACACTCCTACGAGCAGTACTTC.

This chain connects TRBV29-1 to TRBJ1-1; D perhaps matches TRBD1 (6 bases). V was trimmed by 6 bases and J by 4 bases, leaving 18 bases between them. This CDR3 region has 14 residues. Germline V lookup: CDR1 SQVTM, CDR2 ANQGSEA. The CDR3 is CSVATGNVGTEAFF. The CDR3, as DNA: TGCAGCGTGGCAACAGGGAACGTCGGCACTGAAGCTTTCTTT.

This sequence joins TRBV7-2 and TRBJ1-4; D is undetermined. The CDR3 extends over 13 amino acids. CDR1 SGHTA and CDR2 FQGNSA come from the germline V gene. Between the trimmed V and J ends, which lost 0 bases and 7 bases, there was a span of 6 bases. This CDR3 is CASSLALSEKLFF. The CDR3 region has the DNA TGTGCCAGCAGCTTAGCGTTGAGTGAAAAACTGTTTTTT.